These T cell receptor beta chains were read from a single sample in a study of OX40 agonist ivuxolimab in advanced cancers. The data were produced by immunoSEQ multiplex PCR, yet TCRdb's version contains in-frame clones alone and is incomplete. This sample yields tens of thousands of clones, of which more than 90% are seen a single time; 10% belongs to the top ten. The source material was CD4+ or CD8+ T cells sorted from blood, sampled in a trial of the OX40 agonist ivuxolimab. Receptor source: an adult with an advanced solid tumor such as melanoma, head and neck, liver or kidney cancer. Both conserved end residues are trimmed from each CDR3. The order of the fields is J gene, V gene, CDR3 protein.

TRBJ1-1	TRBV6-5	ASSYPQGTEAF
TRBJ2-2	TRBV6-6	ASSPLAGGNTGELF
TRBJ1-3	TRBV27	ASSLSPGPVSGNTIY
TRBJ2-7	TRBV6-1	ASRTGGVNYEQY
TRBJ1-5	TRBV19	ATTTGGLNQPQH
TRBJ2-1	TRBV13	ASSLGGTREQF
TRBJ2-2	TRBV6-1	ASGDGARVYTGELF
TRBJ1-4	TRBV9	ASSVGQATNEKLF
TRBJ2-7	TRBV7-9	ASSPDREYEQY
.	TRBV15	ATSRDKVTSGWFSYEQY
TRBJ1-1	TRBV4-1	ASSQEWSMGLEAF
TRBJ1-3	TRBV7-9	ASSPGPNHSGNTIY
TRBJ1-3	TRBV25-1	ASSELGAEGSGNTIY
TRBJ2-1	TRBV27	ASSYGGGENEQF
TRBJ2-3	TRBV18	ASSLGPDTQY
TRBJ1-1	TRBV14	ASSQDREFEAF
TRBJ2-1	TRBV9	ASSSINEQF
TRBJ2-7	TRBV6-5	ASSYFRTGAYEQY
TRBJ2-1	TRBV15	ATSRDMGSSYNEQF